This is a list of T cell receptor beta chains from one sample in a study of T cell responses to AZD1222 COVID-19 vaccine. Sequencing was performed with immunoSEQ multiplex PCR; in TCRdb, only in-frame clones are kept and a portion is missing. The table lists 95,000 to 100,000 clones, around nine tenths of them singletons. The specimen comprised peripheral blood, sampled on day 0 of AZD1222 vaccination. The receptors stem from an adult in good health. CDR3s include the opening cysteine and the closing phenylalanine or tryptophan. The order of the fields is clone size, V gene, D gene, J gene, CDR3 protein, CDR3 DNA. D genes are given only for firm matches. The size field is filled for only some rows; it gives once, few, many or a size class.

>NA|TRBV6-5|TRBD1|TRBJ1-5
CASRGDSYQPQHF
TGTGCCAGCAGGGGGGACAGTTATCAGCCCCAGCATTTT
>once|TRBV6-1|NA|TRBJ2-7
CASSDPPYGGEQYF
TGTGCCAGCAGTGACCCACCGTATGGAGGCGAGCAGTACTTC
>NA|TRBV27|NA|TRBJ1-1
CASSSGDGGEAFF
TGTGCCAGCAGTTCCGGGGACGGTGGCGAAGCTTTCTTT
>NA|TRBV21-1|NA|TRBJ2-1
CASSYRGFSSYNEQFF
TGTGCCAGCAGCTACCGGGGCTTCAGCTCCTACAATGAGCAGTTCTTC
>NA|TRBV3-1/TRBV3-2|NA|TRBJ1-1
CASTRGWGTEAFF
TGTGCCAGCACAAGGGGGTGGGGGACTGAAGCTTTCTTT
>once|TRBV2|NA|TRBJ1-2
CASSEARGGFGYTF
TGTGCCAGCAGTGAAGCGCGGGGGGGCTTTGGCTACACCTTC
>NA|TRBV28|NA|TRBJ2-1
CASSLEANEQFF
TGTGCCAGCAGTCTAGAAGCCAATGAGCAGTTCTTC
>NA|TRBV2|NA|TRBJ1-2
CASRRAPGLLSYGYTF
TGTGCCAGTCGGCGAGCACCTGGTTTACTTAGCTATGGCTACACCTTC
>NA|TRBV9|NA|TRBJ1-4
CASSRIGNLNEKLFF
TGTGCCAGCAGCCGTATAGGCAATCTTAATGAAAAACTGTTTTTT
>NA|TRBV29-1|TRBD1|TRBJ1-2
CSVEDGTVRGVGYTF
TGCAGCGTTGAAGACGGGACAGTTAGAGGCGTTGGCTACACCTTC
>NA|TRBV5-1|TRBD2|TRBJ2-5
CASSLAVAGGQAQYF
TGCGCCAGCAGCTTGGCGGTAGCGGGGGGGCAAGCCCAGTACTTC
>NA|TRBV19|TRBD1|TRBJ2-5
CASSHPGQGGKETQYF
TGTGCCAGTAGTCATCCGGGACAGGGCGGTAAGGAGACCCAGTACTTC
>NA|TRBV5-1|NA|TRBJ1-5
CASSLDGQYNQPQHF
TGCGCCAGCAGCTTGGATGGACAGTATAATCAGCCCCAGCATTTT
>NA|TRBV2|NA|TRBJ1-5
CASSGGSNQPQHF
TGTGCCAGCAGTGGCGGGAGCAATCAGCCCCAGCATTTT
>NA|TRBV11-2|NA|TRBJ2-7
CASSFLGEQYF
TGTGCCAGCAGCTTTCTCGGGGAGCAGTACTTC
>NA|TRBV5-1|NA|TRBJ2-3
CASAEGGADTQYF
TGCGCCAGCGCCGAAGGGGGGGCAGATACGCAGTATTTT
>NA|TRBV7-6|NA|TRBJ2-7
CASSPSEGFYEQYF
TGTGCCAGCAGCCCCTCCGAGGGGTTCTACGAGCAGTACTTC
>NA|TRBV11-3|TRBD1|TRBJ2-2
CASSRDRGRDTGELFF
TGTGCCAGCAGCCGAGACAGGGGGCGAGACACCGGGGAGCTGTTTTTT
>NA|TRBV10-3|NA|TRBJ2-1
CAISEGREVDEQFF
TGTGCCATCAGTGAGGGCAGGGAGGTCGATGAGCAGTTCTTC
>once|TRBV4-1|NA|TRBJ1-3
CASSQAQSGNTIYF
TGCGCCAGCAGCCAAGCTCAGTCTGGAAACACCATATATTTT